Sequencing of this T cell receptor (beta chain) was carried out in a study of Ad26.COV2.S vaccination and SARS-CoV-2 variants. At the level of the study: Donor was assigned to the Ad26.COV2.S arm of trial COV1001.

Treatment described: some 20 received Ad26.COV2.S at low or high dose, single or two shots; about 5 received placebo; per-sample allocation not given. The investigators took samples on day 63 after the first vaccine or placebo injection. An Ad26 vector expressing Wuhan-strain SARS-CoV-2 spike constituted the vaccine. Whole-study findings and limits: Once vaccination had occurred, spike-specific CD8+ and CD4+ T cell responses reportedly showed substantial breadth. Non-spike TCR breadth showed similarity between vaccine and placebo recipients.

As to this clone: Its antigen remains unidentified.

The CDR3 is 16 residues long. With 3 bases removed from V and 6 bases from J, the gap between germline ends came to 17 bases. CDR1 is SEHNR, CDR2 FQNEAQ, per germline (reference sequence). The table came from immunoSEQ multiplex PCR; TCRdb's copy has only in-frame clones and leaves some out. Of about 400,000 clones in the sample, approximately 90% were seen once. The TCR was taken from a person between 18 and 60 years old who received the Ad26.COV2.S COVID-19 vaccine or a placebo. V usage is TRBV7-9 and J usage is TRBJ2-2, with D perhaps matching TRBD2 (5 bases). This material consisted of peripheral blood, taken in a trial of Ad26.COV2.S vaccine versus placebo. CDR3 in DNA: TGTGCCAGCAGCTTCCCGAGGACTCCTCAAGCCGGGGAGCTGTTTTTT. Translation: CASSFPRTPQAGELFF. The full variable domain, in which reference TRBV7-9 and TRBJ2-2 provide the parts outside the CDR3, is DTGVSQNPRHKITKRGQNVTFRCDPISEHNRLYWYRQTLGQGPEFLTYFQNEAQLEKSRLLSDRFSAERPKGSFSTLEIQRTEQGDSAMYLCASSFPRTPQAGELFFGEGSRLTVL.